This passage covers 2 T cell receptor beta chains from one sample sequenced in a study of blood T cells in healthy people across ages. Combining a sample-barcoded 5' primer with a J-beta primer mix, a second PCR ran for roughly 7 to 11 cycles. TCRdb itself ran the 5' RACE reads through MiXCR, one entry per CDR3 protein. The data hold approximately 800,000 distinct CDR3 sequences, with 35% to 50% observed a single time. The sequenced sample was blood. These receptors were taken from a man at least 80 years old in good health.

The genes are TRBV10-3 and TRBJ2-5; D is tentatively TRBD1 or TRBD2 (5 bases each). V lost 5 bases and J lost 1, with 8 bases in between. Looked up from germline, CDR1 is ENHRY and CDR2 is SYGVKD. CDR3 length: 13 residues. The CDR3 DNA sequence: TGTGCCATCAGTCGGGACGCCCAAGAGACCCAGTACTTC. Protein sequence: CAISRDAQETQYF.

This chain joins TRBV5-1 and TRBJ1-4; TRBD1 matches 7 bases. The CDR3 has 15 amino acids. Trimming cost V 4 bases and J 8 bases; bases outside gene matches: 11. Germline V lookup: CDR1 SGHRS, CDR2 YFSETQ. CDR3 amino acids: CASSLSQGSAEKLFF. Written as DNA, the CDR3 is TGCGCCAGCAGCCTATCACAGGGGTCGGCGGAAAAACTGTTTTTT. The full variable domain, in which reference TRBV5-1 and TRBJ1-4 provide the parts outside the CDR3, is KAGVTQTPRYLIKTRGQQVTLSCSPISGHRSVSWYQQTPGQGLQFLFEYFSETQRNKGNFPGRFSGRQFSNSRSEMNVSTLELGDSALYLCASSLSQGSAEKLFFGSGTQLSVL.